This TCR beta chain is drawn from a study of cytomegalovirus exposure and HLA in healthy donors (dated 2017 in TCRdb). As for the study more broadly: According to an earlier analysis of a few hundred of the donors, 150 million to 200 million T cells yielded 90 million to 130 million unique TCR beta sequences and about 300 Gb of sequence data. An early release that covered around 590 HLA-typed donors contained around 300 gigabases of sequencing data and 70 million to 100 million unique TCR sequences. Among the approximately 420 genotyped donors, about 85% belonged to the genetic ancestry cluster associated with self-reported Caucasian donors. The study was designed to test whether signatures of past pathogen exposure could be identified by cataloging public T cell receptors. The study used immunosequencing to profile the T cell repertoires of more than 650 subjects and linked those repertoires to cytomegalovirus serostatus. A separate validation cohort of 100 to 150 different subjects was used in addition to the approximately 640-subject first cohort. High-throughput TCR immunosequencing, statistical association of individual TCRs with disease status, and machine learning were combined to predict cytomegalovirus infection status. A later analysis re-examined previously published TCR beta repertoires from roughly 650 donors and added high-resolution HLA genotyping to investigate patterns of TCR occurrence. The later analysis used no new phenotypic data to find candidate immune exposures, relying instead on TCR beta sequences and their occurrence across donors. An earlier analysis of more than 450 of the donors used high-throughput TCR beta sequencing to judge whether each TCR beta V gene segment behaved as functional or pseudogenic. Donor age, sex, ethnicity and CMV serostatus were compiled together with the repertoire data. A later genetic analysis used genome-wide SNP genotypes for about 65% of the 666 donors, treating that subset as a discovery cohort. All discovery cohort repertoires had been generated on a single sequencing platform. HLA typing covered class I and class II loci at four-digit resolution. The number of typed donors differed by locus: about 620-640 for A, B, C, DRB1 and DQB1; some 500 for DQA1; around 610 for DPA1; and about 470 for DPB1. Roughly 5 DR-DQ haplotypes were treated as single units for association and clustering because of strong linkage in the cohort. Across about 370 genotyped donors of the cohort, an average of approximately 240,000 unique TCR beta nucleotide sequences per donor were sequenced, and roughly 18% of those sequences were non-productive. General study outcomes and caveats: The classifier was reported to diagnose cytomegalovirus status with high specificity and sensitivity in both the original cohort and the validation cohort. In vitro tests confirmed that a few of the cytomegalovirus-associated TCR beta chains recognize cytomegalovirus antigens. Correlated functional status among segregating V segments might reflect linkage disequilibrium, but an unknown experimental factor could not be ruled out. In a later analysis, TCR association rates were found to vary across HLA loci, with the most associated TCRs seen for DRB1 alleles and the fewest for HLA-C alleles. In a later analysis, most CMV-associated TCR beta chains were found to appear HLA-restricted, with HLA associations seemingly driven largely by CMV exposure. According to a later analysis, parvovirus B19, influenza, CMV and Epstein-Barr virus appeared linked to several top co-occurrence clusters. Roughly uniform sequencing depth across donors was assumed in presence/absence analyses, although this assumption may not hold. The study listed 150 to 200 TCR beta chains as associated with cytomegalovirus. The earlier analysis of approximately 590 of the donors excluded approximately 15 rarely observed V segments, including chromosome 9 orphons, because counts were too low. A further reported finding was that TCR beta sequences accurately predicted the HLA-A and HLA-B alleles for most subjects in the first cohort. According to the authors, the approach could potentially be generalized to other disease states and immunological phenotypes. An earlier analysis of roughly 570 of the donors showed that most TCR beta V segments appeared in productive rearrangements either about 87% or about 30% of the time, which broadly matched IMGT annotations. The sequencing pipeline was judged likely to have produced a cluster of highly shared sequence variants as a technical artifact. An association between a missense DCLRE1C variant and V-gene and J-gene trimming of TCR beta chains was found in a later genetic analysis and replicated in an independent cohort. Assigning TCR associations to individual alleles was difficult when HLA alleles, especially DR and DQ, strongly co-occurred. Compared with the roughly 670-donor mean, donors in an Asian-associated ancestry cluster had fewer N-insertions in productive TCRs, according to a later genetic analysis. In a later analysis, HLA-associated TCR beta chains showed more clonal expansion and lower generation probabilities than non-associated chains that were equally common. Because HLA typing was missing for some donors at each locus, association tests included only the typed subset. This cohort had only TCR beta chains sequenced, and the lack of alpha or paired-chain data limited which features could be detected. For the cohort, immune exposure information was limited to CMV serostatus. In a later analysis, 16,951 TCR beta sequences were associated with specific HLA alleles at a false discovery rate of 0.05. While some public TCRs were present in many individuals, most TCR sequences turned up only very rarely across donors. Some IMGT-functional V segments, including TRBV6-2 and TRBV6-3, could not be told apart with the 87-base-pair reads, so those segments were excluded.

Looking up the germline V gene yields CDR1 ENHRY and CDR2 SYGVKD. There are 17 amino acids in the CDR3, from cysteine to phenylalanine inclusive. Here the CDR3 DNA is all that survives: 51 bases in frame from base 1. To prepare the library, the immunoSEQ multiplex PCR assay was applied. For the multiplex PCR, a mixture combining 60 forward primers for TCR Vbeta segments and 13 reverse primers for TCR Jbeta segments was used. Amplification of the CDR3 region of rearranged TCR beta genes was performed with a multiplex PCR assay on genomic DNA. The Illumina HiSeq System was used to sequence the amplified TCR beta libraries as 87-base-pair reads. The original pipeline was this. Across the 640 or so repertoires, a later analysis counted some 81 million unique TCR beta chains, around 10 million of which were shared by at least two donors. Raw reads were error-corrected and collapsed into unique sequences with a nearest-neighbor algorithm that merged closely related sequences to remove PCR and sequencing errors. To assign V, D and J gene segments, CDR3 sequences were aligned to IMGT reference sequences. For a sequence to be retained, at least a six-nucleotide match to both a V gene segment and a J gene segment was required. A rearrangement was called productive if the CDR3 had no stop codons and remained in frame with V and J, and every other rearrangement was called non-productive. Following IMGT convention, CDR3 was defined as the stretch from the second conserved V-encoded cysteine up to the conserved J-encoded phenylalanine. Sequences without an unambiguous match to a single V gene segment were excluded from the earlier analysis of several hundred of the donors. In an earlier analysis of 587 of the donors, a V segment was called functional when productive rearrangements were above 56.7%, and segregating when the standard deviation between donors exceeded 5%. A statistical classification framework was developed to diagnose cytomegalovirus status using the catalog of TCR beta chain sequences. V and J gene assignment, in a later analysis, came from comparing TCR nucleotide sequences with IMGT/GENE-DB human TR gene sequences. The TCRdist pipeline was used in a later analysis to assign CDR3 sequences and most-parsimonious VDJ recombination scenarios. A later analysis defined each TCR beta chain by its CDR3 amino acid sequence plus V-gene family, and excluded reads lacking a unique V-gene family. As a way to deal with suspected cross-contamination and a sequencing artifact, a later analysis dropped roughly 600 nucleotide sequences that were highly shared and had low generation probability. A later analysis calculated a clonal expansion index for each public chain from normalized within-repertoire ranks of inferred template counts. In a later analysis, generation probabilities were computed using a VDJ recombination model fitted to out-of-frame rearrangements, and the results were checked against IGoR. A later analysis scored TCR-TCR, TCR-HLA and TCR-CMV co-occurrence with hypergeometric tests, applying a repertoire-size bias correction to TCR pairs. In a later analysis, false discovery rates were estimated by permuting HLA or CMV assignments 20 times. In a later analysis, co-occurring TCRs were grouped with DBSCAN, and TCRdist sequence similarity was added when clustering was performed within HLA-allele-positive subsets. Co-occurrence clustering excluded repertoires with fewer than 30,000 or more than 120,000 public chains, plus five with anomalous nucleotide sharing. As stored in TCRdb, this immuneACCESS dataset retains in-frame rearrangements with V and J assigned. A fraction of the clones does not appear; measured against another copy, unresolved V genes explain less than half of the discrepancy, and the remainder lacks a known reason. Clonal size and the V and J genes are those of that table, whereas D and trimming came from the DNA. The sample table lists over 150,000 clones, 60% to 85% of them with a count of one. Less than 4.5% of the sample lies in the top ten.

As for this clone: Which antigen it targets is not known. It has no much larger one-base neighbor in the sample; base qualities were not kept.

In total, just over 650 healthy bone marrow donors made up the cohort. At the time of sampling, all cohort members were nominally healthy, though unrecorded immune exposures were likely present. The donor tested CMV seropositive, placing the donor among the 289 seropositive members of the cohort. Each donor provided a peripheral blood sample, and peripheral blood mononuclear cells were used for TCR beta sequencing. Genomic DNA extraction from the blood cell samples was performed with the Qiagen DNeasy Blood Extraction Kit. The chain couples TRBV10-3 to TRBJ2-5; TRBD2 lines up with 14 middle nucleotides. The J call may be wrong; the DNA end is better matched by TRBJ2-7. Sequenced material: PBMCs. This TCR derives from a young man in good health and CMV-seropositive. The sequenced DNA: TGTGCCCTACGACTAGCGGGGGGGCTCGTTTACTCCTACGAGCAGTACTTC. Its protein product is CALRLAGGLVYSYEQYF.